This T cell receptor (beta chain) was captured in a study of chemoradiotherapy in HPV16-positive cancers. About the study: A couple of HPV16-positive patients' cells yielded candidate HPV-specific clones and common motifs.

Regarding the study as a whole: Candidate HPV-specific clones and E7-related TCR motifs grew in tumor during treatment.

V lost 0 bases and J lost 7, with 12 bases in between. The CDR3 length is 15 residues. Germline CDR1 ENHRY, CDR2 SYGVKD. Data came from immunoSEQ multiplex PCR; TCRdb stores just in-frame clones and leaves some out. The data contain fewer than 8,000 clones, 70% to 90% of them singletons. A remark on this clone: Its antigen is as yet unknown.

The specimen was taken from a patient who underwent chemoradiotherapy. The chain has TRBV10-3 and TRBJ1-4, with unresolved D. The sequence derives from a human donor with HPV-associated anogenital cancer. The CDR3, as DNA: TGTGCCATCAGTGAGTCTGGTACTGCTGGTGAAAAACTGTTTTTT. Its translation is CAISESGTAGEKLFF.